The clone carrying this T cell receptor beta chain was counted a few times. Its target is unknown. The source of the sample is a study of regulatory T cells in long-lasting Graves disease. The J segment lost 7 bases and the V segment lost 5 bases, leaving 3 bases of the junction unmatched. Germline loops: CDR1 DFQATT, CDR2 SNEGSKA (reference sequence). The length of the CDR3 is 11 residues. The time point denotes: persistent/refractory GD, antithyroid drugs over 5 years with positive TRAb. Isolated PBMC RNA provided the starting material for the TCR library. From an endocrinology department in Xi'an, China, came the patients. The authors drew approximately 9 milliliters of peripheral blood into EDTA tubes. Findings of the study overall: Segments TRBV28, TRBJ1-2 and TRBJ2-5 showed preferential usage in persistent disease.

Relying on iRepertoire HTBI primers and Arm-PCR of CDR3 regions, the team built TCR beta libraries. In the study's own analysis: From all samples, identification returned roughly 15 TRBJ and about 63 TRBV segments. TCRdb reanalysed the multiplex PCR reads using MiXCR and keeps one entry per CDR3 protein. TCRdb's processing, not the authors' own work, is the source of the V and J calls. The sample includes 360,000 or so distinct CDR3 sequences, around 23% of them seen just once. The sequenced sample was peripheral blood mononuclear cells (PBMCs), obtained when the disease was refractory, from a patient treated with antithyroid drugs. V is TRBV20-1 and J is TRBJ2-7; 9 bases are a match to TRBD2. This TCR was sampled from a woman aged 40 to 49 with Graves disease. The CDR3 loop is CSAGTSLEQYF. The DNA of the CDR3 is TGCAGTGCTGGGACTAGCTTGGAGCAGTACTTC.